The 13 T cell receptor beta chains below were found in one sample sequenced in a study of blood T cell repertoires in COVID-19. Some clones are missing from TCRdb's copy, which holds only in-frame ones; the method was immunoSEQ multiplex PCR. This repertoire shows roughly 47,000 clones, 80% to 90% found once; its top ten account for less than 35%. Sequencing input: peripheral blood. The receptor set was obtained from a woman of 80 years or more with COVID-19, enrolled during active disease.

This chain links TRBV6-5 with TRBJ2-2, with D tentatively TRBD1 (6 bases). CDR1 and CDR2 (germline): MNHEY, SVGAGI. The CDR3 consists of 15 residues. The V and J ends lost 1 base and 4 bases respectively, with 10 bases between them. CDR3 residues: CASSYWGPSTGELFF. CDR3 in DNA: TGTGCCAGCAGTTACTGGGGGCCCAGCACCGGGGAGCTGTTTTTT.

The chain uses TRBV5-5 and TRBJ2-5, with D perhaps matching TRBD1 (6 bases). The CDR3 contains 13 residues. V dropped 7 bases and J dropped 5 bases, with 15 bases sitting between them. Germline-derived CDR1 and CDR2 are SGHKS and YYEKEE (reference sequence). CDR3 nucleotide sequence: TGTGCCAGCGGTAGGGGGAGTGGGGAGACCCAGTACTTC. Protein: CASGRGSGETQYF.

The V call is TRBV2, the J call TRBJ2-5; no clear D gene. Per the germline V gene, CDR1 is SNHLY and CDR2 is FYNNEI. This CDR3 spans 14 amino acids. V dropped 3 bases and J dropped 1 base, with 9 bases sitting between them. The CDR3 region has the DNA TGTGCCAGCAGTGACTATACTACCCAAGAGACCCAGTACTTC. Residues: CASSDYTTQETQYF.

J is TRBJ2-1 and V is TRBV13, with 9 bases lining up with TRBD2. Trimming took 0 bases from V and 4 from J; bases not matched to a gene: 4. This CDR3 has 16 residues. Germline CDR1 is PRHDT and CDR2 is FYEKMQ (reference sequence). The CDR3 coding sequence is TGTGCCAGCAGCTTAGGTTCTAGCGGGACTTACAATGAGCAGTTCTTC. Amino acid sequence: CASSLGSSGTYNEQFF.

This chain connects TRBV7-9 to TRBJ1-1; the match to TRBD1 covers 7 bases. J gave up 11 bases and V 5 bases, and 5 bases lay outside the gene matches. CDR3 length: 11 residues. CDR1 and CDR2 (germline): SEHNR, FQNEAQ (reference sequence). CDR3 region: CASSVGGMAFF. CDR3 coding DNA: TGTGCCAGCAGCGTAGGGGGCATGGCTTTCTTT.

This chain uses TRBV24-1 with TRBJ2-2; 9 nucleotides match TRBD1. The CDR3 spans 16 residues. V gave up 5 bases and J gave up 6 bases; unmatched junction bases: 9. The germline CDR1 and CDR2 sequences are KGHDR and SFDVKD. The CDR3 region has the DNA TGTGCCACCAGTGGGACCGGGACAGGGACCCCCGGGGAGCTGTTTTTT. Translating it yields CATSGTGTGTPGELFF.

There are a few counts of this clone. V gene TRBV3-1 (or the pseudogene TRBV3-2) combines with J gene TRBJ2-1; 7 bases are shared with TRBD2. The germline V gene encodes CDR1 LGHDT and CDR2 YNNKEL (reference sequence). The trim removed 3 bases at V and 7 bases at J, leaving 9 bases unmatched. The CDR3 has 15 amino acids. Here the CDR3 DNA reads TGTGCCAGCAGCCACACCCGGGACTACCAAAATGAGCAGTTCTTC. Translation: CASSHTRDYQNEQFF.

The rearrangement joins TRBV6-2 or TRBV6-3 to TRBJ1-2; D unclear. The CDR3 sequence is 15 residues long. Germline CDR1 is MNHEY and CDR2 is SVGEGT. Trimming cost V 0 bases and J 4 bases, with 12 bases left between them. The DNA for the CDR3 is TGTGCCAGCAGTTACTCAGGAGAGGGTTTCTATGGCTACACCTTC. It yields the protein CASSYSGEGFYGYTF.

This clone was seen only once. The V call is TRBV5-6, the J call TRBJ2-3, with 15 bases that match TRBD2. Germline CDR1 reads SGHDT; CDR2 reads YYEEEE. Unmatched junction bases numbered 3, after V lost 4 bases and J lost 6 bases. The CDR3 runs to 15 residues. CDR3: CASSVGLAGGDTQYF. For the CDR3, the DNA is TGTGCCAGCAGCGTAGGACTAGCGGGAGGGGATACGCAGTATTTT.

This clone was observed a single time. V is TRBV7-3 and J is TRBJ2-7; D not resolved. V shed 5 bases and J shed 1 base, with 24 bases lying between them. Germline values: CDR1 SGHTA, CDR2 FQGTGA. The CDR3 loop spans 18 amino acids. In DNA, the CDR3 is TGTGCCAGCAGCGTCGAGGTATTACGGCCCGACCCTTCCTACGAGCAGTACTTC. Translated: CASSVEVLRPDPSYEQYF.

This clone was found once. The chain is built from TRBV27 and TRBJ2-1; 10 bases fit TRBD2. The CDR3 sequence is 17 residues long. V gave up 5 bases and J gave up 3 bases; unmatched junction bases: 10. Germline lookup yields CDR1 MNHEY and CDR2 SMNVEV (reference sequence). The CDR3 sequence is CASSPSLAGGDYNEQFF. CDR3 in DNA: TGTGCCAGCAGTCCCTCCTTAGCGGGAGGCGACTACAATGAGCAGTTCTTC.

V usage is TRBV11-2 and J usage is TRBJ1-4; D unresolved. Germline lookup yields CDR1 SGHAT and CDR2 FQNNGV. V was cut by 1 base and J by 7 bases, with 10 bases left in between. CDR3 length: 14 amino acids. The CDR3 DNA sequence: TGTGCCAGCAGCTTAGGGGGAGTTGGTGAAAAACTGTTTTTT. Its translation is CASSLGGVGEKLFF.

This clone is a singleton in its sample. The chain uses TRBV29-1 and TRBJ1-2; 11 bases are shared with TRBD1. CDR1 is SQVTM and CDR2 is ANQGSEA in the germline V gene. With 3 bases clipped from V and 1 base from J, the junction kept 4 bases outside the gene matches. The CDR3 is 15 amino acids. CDR3 DNA sequence: TGCAGCGTTGACCGGGACAGGGGGTTTAACTATGGCTACACCTTC. As protein: CSVDRDRGFNYGYTF.